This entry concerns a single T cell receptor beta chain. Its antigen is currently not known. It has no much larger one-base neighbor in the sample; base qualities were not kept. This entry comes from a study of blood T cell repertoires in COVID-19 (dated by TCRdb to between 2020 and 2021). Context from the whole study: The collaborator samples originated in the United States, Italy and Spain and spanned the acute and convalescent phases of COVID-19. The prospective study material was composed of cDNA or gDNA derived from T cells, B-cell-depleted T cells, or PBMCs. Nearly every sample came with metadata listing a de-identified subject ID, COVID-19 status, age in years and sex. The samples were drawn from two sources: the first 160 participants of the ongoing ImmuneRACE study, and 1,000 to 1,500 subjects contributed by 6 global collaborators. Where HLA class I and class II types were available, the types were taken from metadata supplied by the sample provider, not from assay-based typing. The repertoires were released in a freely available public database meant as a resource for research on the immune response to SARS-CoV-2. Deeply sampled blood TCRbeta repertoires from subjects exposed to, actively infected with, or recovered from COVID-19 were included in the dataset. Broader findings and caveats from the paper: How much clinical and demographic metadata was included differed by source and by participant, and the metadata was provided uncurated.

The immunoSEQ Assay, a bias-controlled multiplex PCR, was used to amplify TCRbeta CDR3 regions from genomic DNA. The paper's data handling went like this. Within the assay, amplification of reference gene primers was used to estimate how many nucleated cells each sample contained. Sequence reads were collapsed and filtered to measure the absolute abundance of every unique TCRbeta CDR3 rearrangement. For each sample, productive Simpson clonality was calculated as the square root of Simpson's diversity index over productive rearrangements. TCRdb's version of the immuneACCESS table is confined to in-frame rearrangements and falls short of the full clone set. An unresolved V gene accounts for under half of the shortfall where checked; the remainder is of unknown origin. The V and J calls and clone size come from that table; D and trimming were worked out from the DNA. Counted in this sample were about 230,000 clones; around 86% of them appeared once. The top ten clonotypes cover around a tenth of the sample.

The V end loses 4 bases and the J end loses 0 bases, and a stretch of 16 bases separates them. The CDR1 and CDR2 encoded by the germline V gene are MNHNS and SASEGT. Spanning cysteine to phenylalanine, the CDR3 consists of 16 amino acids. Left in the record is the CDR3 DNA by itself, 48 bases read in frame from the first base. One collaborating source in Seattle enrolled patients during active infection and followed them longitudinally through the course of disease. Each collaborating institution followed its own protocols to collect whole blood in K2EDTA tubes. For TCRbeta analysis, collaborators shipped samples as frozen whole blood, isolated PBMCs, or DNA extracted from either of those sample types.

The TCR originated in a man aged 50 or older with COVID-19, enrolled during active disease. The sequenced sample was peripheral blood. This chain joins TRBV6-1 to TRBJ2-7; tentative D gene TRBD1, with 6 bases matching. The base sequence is TGTGCCAGCAGTGCCTCCCTGGGGGCTTACTCCTACGAGCAGTACTTC. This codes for CASSASLGAYSYEQYF.